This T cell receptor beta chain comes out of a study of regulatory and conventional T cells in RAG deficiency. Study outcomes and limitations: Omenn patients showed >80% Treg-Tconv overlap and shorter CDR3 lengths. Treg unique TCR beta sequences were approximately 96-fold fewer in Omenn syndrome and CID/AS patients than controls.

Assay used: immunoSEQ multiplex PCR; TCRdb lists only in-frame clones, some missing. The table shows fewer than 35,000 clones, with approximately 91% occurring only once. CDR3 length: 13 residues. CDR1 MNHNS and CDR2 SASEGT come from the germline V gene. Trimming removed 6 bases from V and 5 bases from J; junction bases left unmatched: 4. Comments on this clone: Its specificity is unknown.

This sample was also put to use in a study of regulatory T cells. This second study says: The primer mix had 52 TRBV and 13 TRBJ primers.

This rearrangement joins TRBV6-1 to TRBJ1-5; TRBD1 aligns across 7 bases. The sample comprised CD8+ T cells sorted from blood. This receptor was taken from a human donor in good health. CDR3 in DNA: TGTGCCAGCAGAAGGGACAGTTATCAGCCCCAGCATTTT. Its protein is CASRRDSYQPQHF.